This T cell receptor beta chain was found in a study of blood T cell repertoires in COVID-19. Study context: Sources were T cells, B-cell-depleted T cells, or PBMCs; the material itself was cDNA or gDNA.

Cohort placement rested on clinical history that participants reported themselves. Two consecutive negative NP/OP PCR tests, clearance, or resolved symptoms defined Cohort 3 recovery. Germline V gene lookup returns CDR1 LGHNA and CDR2 YSLEER. V was shortened by 3 bases and J by 0 bases, with 18 bases between the two germline ends. The CDR3 runs to 18 residues. Clones were sequenced by immunoSEQ multiplex PCR, and TCRdb holds only the in-frame ones, with some missing. Of 240,000 or so clones detected, around 86% appear once; the ten largest clones hold roughly 2%. The sequenced sample consisted of PBMCs or T cells enriched from blood (not recorded which). The V and J genes are TRBV4-3 and TRBJ2-1; D might be TRBD1 (7 bases). The sequence derives from a woman in her fifties or sixties who had recovered from COVID-19. The chain's CDR3 is CASSQAPPGGSSYNEQFF. The CDR3 bases are TGCGCCAGCAGCCAGGCCCCTCCAGGGGGGAGCTCCTACAATGAGCAGTTCTTC.